This paragraph reports one T cell receptor (beta chain). Its specificity is not known. Germline is not matched at one junction end, which may reflect a read error. Co-extraction of RNA and DNA was performed on about 19-32 mg of unsorted bulk tissue. There are 15 residues in the CDR3. Germline CDR1 is KGHDR and CDR2 is SFDVKD. The sample belongs to a study of tumor-infiltrating lymphocytes in primary liver carcinoma. Study-level information: The patients, men and women alike, were aged 30 to 69 years. The study, taken as a whole, reports: A fraction of only about 7.5-24% of top clones appeared in all five tumor regions. Lower overlap was observed for tumor-adjacent and tumor-blood pairs relative to tumor region pairs.

Starting from around 500 ng of total RNA, TCR beta cDNA was produced with a primer in the constant region. Three nested multiplex PCR rounds of slightly modified ARM-PCR generated TCR beta libraries. The opening two PCR rounds, around 9 cycles each, paired TRBV1-TRBV30 forward primers with a C-beta reverse primer. A single record per CDR3 protein comes from TCRdb applying MiXCR to the multiplex PCR reads. The repertoire holds roughly 80,000 distinct CDR3 sequences, with 70% to 80% as singletons. The sequence derives from a woman aged 60-70 years with primary liver carcinoma and hepatitis B virus infection. The sample consisted of liver tumor tissue from sampling region 4. Subset defined: tumor region T4, right-lateral pole. The chain links TRBV24-1 to TRBJ2-7, with D perhaps given as TRBD1 or TRBD2 (5 bases each). The CDR3 DNA follows: TGTGCCACCAGTGATTCGAGGACGGGGACCTACGAGCAGTGCTTC. The encoded protein is CATSDSRTGTYEQCF.